The T cell receptor (beta chain) under discussion was sequenced for a study of cytomegalovirus exposure and HLA in healthy donors. It was with 60 Vbeta and 13 Jbeta primers that the PCR ran. The table came from immunoSEQ multiplex PCR; TCRdb's copy has only in-frame clones and leaves some out. The data contain 220,000 or so clones, 70% to 80% of them singletons. The CDR3 is made up of 13 amino acids. Trimming took 2 bases from V and 3 from J; bases not matched to a gene: 0. Germline values: CDR1 ENHRY, CDR2 SYGVKD. The TCR was taken from a woman in her twenties or thirties in good health and CMV-seronegative. The sample comprised PBMCs. This chain joins TRBV10-3 and TRBJ2-7; 8 bases agree with TRBD1. The chain's CDR3 is CAISETGGYEQYF. CDR3 in DNA: TGTGCCATCAGTGAGACAGGGGGCTACGAGCAGTACTTC.